Shown below are 4 T cell receptor delta chains from a single sample sequenced in a study of γδ T cells in repeated Plasmodium falciparum infection. TCRdb re-called clones from the multiplex PCR reads via CATT. Of 45,000 to 60,000 delta-chain clones in the sample, 1.9% are singletons; the top ten hold roughly 25%. Flow sorting of PBMC yielded separate Vgamma9/Vdelta2+ and Vdelta2-negative gammadelta T cell populations for bulk repertoire analysis. The sequencing input was gamma-delta T cells from blood. Receptors originate from a pool of human donors (malaria-infected and uninfected, not separated).

This clone showed up many times. A single base is all that separates this from a far larger clone, so a read error is likely. This sample includes further DNA sequences coding for the same CDR3. No J gene was assigned, while the V gene was called as TRDV3; the table's D call of TRDD2 was not tested on the DNA. Germline V gene lookup returns CDR1 TVYSNPD and CDR2 GDNSRS (reference sequence). The CDR3 loop spans 13 amino acids. The CDR3 spells CAFPYSDTDKLIF. CDR3 DNA sequence: TGTGCCTTCCCATACTCGGACACCGATAAACTTATCTTT.

At least ten counts were recorded for this clone. A far larger clone is one nucleotide away, so this likely arose from a read error. This specimen includes other DNA sequences encoding the same CDR3. The CDR3: CALGESFPTGDTKLIF. DNA of the CDR3: TGTGCTCTTGGGGAGTCATTTCCTACGGGAGATACGAAGCTCATCTTT. TRDV1 is the V gene, and the J gene was not called; the D call in the table, TRDD3, was not verified against the DNA. CDR1 and CDR2 (germline): TSWWSYY, QGS. This CDR3 comprises 16 residues.

The sample holds a few counts of this clone. Other DNA sequences in this specimen translate into the identical CDR3. V is TRDV2 and J is TRDJ1; 13 positions match TRDD3. No J segment appears in TCRdb, so it was assigned here by matching the sequence to germline. The CDR3 length is 24 residues. Germline CDR1 reads GEAIGNYY; CDR2 reads EKD. J was trimmed by 1 base and V by 0 bases; bases with no gene match: 25. The CDR3 DNA is TGTGCCTGTGACACCGTCGTACTGGGGGATACGGGTGTCTCGCCTAGAGCATCCACCGATAAACTCATCTTT. As protein: CACDTVVLGDTGVSPRASTDKLIF.

The chain recombines TRDV3 with TRDJ1; TRDD3 matches at 9 bases. The J gene, absent from TCRdb, was called here by matching the DNA to germline. Trimming took 4 bases from V and 2 from J; bases not matched to a gene: 14. Germline lookup yields CDR1 TVYSNPD and CDR2 GDNSRS (reference sequence). The CDR3 length is 16 residues. CDR3 coding DNA: TGTGCCTCCTATTACTGGGGGACTCACCTAACCGATAAACTCATCTTT. Translating it yields CASYYWGTHLTDKLIF.